The 20 T cell receptor beta chains below all came from one sample that was sequenced in a study of glioma-infiltrating T cells. TCR alpha and beta CDR3 regions were amplified from RNA using iRepertoire nested multiplex PCR. TCRdb recomputed calls from the multiplex PCR reads with MiXCR, one row per CDR3 protein. The sample consists of approximately 15,000 distinct CDR3 sequences, 58% of them appearing once. Material for sequencing was glioma tissue, nonneoplastic brain tissue, or PBMCs (not recorded which). Every receptor here comes from a human donor with low-grade glioma or glioblastoma, undergoing nonglioma brain surgery, or in good health (not recorded which).

This clonotype was seen many times. The rearrangement uses TRBV7-2 and TRBJ2-3; perhaps TRBD2 as D (6 bases). The V gene lost 3 bases and the J gene lost 6 bases, with 13 bases spanning the gap. This CDR3 has 14 amino acids. Germline-derived CDR1 and CDR2 are SGHTA and FQGNSA. The CDR3 sequence: CASSFGGFKDTQYF. The CDR3 DNA sequence: TGTGCCAGCAGCTTCGGGGGTTTTAAGGATACGCAGTATTTT.

V is TRBV30 and J is TRBJ1-1; 8 bases are a match to TRBD1. This CDR3 region has 12 residues. After removal of 5 bases from V and 6 bases from J, the junction contained 5 bases not matched to a gene. The germline V gene has CDR1 GTSNPN and CDR2 SVGIG (reference sequence). CDR3 nucleotide sequence: TGTGCCTGGGGACAGGGTTTCGCTGAAGCTTTCTTT. It specifies CAWGQGFAEAFF.

V is TRBV2 and J is TRBJ1-5, with 8 bases that match TRBD1. This CDR3 contains 14 residues. Germline CDR1 and CDR2: SNHLY and FYNNEI. Trimming removed 11 bases from V and 3 bases from J; junction bases left unmatched: 9. CDR3 sequence reads: CACRRTGYNQPQHF. DNA of the CDR3: TGTGCCTGCCGCCGGACAGGGTACAATCAGCCCCAGCATTTT.

V usage is TRBV20-1 and J usage is TRBJ2-1; 10 bases are a match to TRBD2. The CDR3 spans 14 residues. Looked up from germline, CDR1 is DFQATT and CDR2 is SNEGSKA (reference sequence). The trim removed 3 bases at V and 8 bases at J, leaving 7 bases unmatched. Here the CDR3 DNA reads TGCAGTGCTAGCCCTAGCGGGAGTCGGTATGAGCAGTTCTTC. Protein: CSASPSGSRYEQFF.

With regard to this clonotype: The junction differs from germline at one of its ends, possibly a read error. The genes are TRBV6-2 or TRBV6-3 and TRBJ2-1; tentative D call: TRBD1 (5 bases). This CDR3 is 14 amino acids long. Germline V gene data show CDR1 as MNHEY and CDR2 as SVGEGT. The CDR3 sequence: CAGSRQPRVNEQFF. In DNA form, the CDR3 reads TGTGCCGGCAGTCGACAGCCCCGAGTCAATGAGCAGTTCTTC.

The V call is TRBV20-1, the J call TRBJ1-2; D gene unclear. Trimming took off 3 bases at V and 2 bases at J, with 10 bases between the two ends. The V gene's germline CDR1 is DFQATT and CDR2 SNEGSKA (reference sequence). The CDR3 runs to 13 residues. CDR3 residues: CSASRTGNYGYTF. For the CDR3, the DNA is TGCAGTGCTAGCCGGACGGGAAACTATGGCTACACCTTC.

This rearrangement joins TRBV5-1 to TRBJ2-3; D gene ambiguous. Trimming cost V 5 bases and J 2 bases, with 6 bases left between them. CDR1 is SGHRS, CDR2 YFSETQ, per germline. The CDR3 has 12 residues. CDR3 in amino acids: CASRQDTDTQYF. In DNA, the CDR3 is TGCGCCAGCAGGCAGGACACAGATACGCAGTATTTT. The full variable domain, its missing parts supplied by reference TRBV5-1 and TRBJ2-3, is KAGVTQTPRYLIKTRGQQVTLSCSPISGHRSVSWYQQTPGQGLQFLFEYFSETQRNKGNFPGRFSGRQFSNSRSEMNVSTLELGDSALYLCASRQDTDTQYFGPGTRLTVL.

The chain uses TRBV11-2 and TRBJ2-3, with D unclear. Deletions cut 5 bases from V and 1 base from J, with 10 bases between. This CDR3 region has 14 residues. Germline V gives CDR1 SGHAT, CDR2 FQNNGV. CDR3 coding DNA: TGTGCCAGCAGCCATAAGTCGGGCACAGATACGCAGTATTTT. Translating gives CASSHKSGTDTQYF.

V usage is TRBV7-2 and J usage is TRBJ2-3; TRBD2 agrees at 9 bases. The CDR3 is made up of 17 amino acids. Germline loops: CDR1 SGHTA, CDR2 FQGNSA. V gave up 5 bases and J gave up 12 bases; unmatched junction bases: 21. CDR3: CASSLLHAGGLTDKQYF. The CDR3 bases are TGTGCCAGCAGCCTTCTACACGCGGGAGGGCTAACAGATAAACAGTATTTT.

This clonotype was counted only a few times. This sequence joins TRBV4-1 and TRBJ2-7; D is unresolved. This CDR3 comprises 15 residues. Trimming took off 0 bases at V and 2 bases at J, with 11 bases between the two ends. Germline-derived CDR1 and CDR2 are MGHRA and YSYEKL. The CDR3 loop reads CASSQDYPGPYEQYF. The DNA for the CDR3 is TGCGCCAGCAGCCAAGATTATCCTGGCCCCTACGAGCAGTACTTC.

This clonotype appeared a single time. V is TRBV28 and J is TRBJ2-7; D not resolved. This CDR3 comprises 12 residues. The germline CDR1 and CDR2 sequences are MDHEN and SYDVKM. V was cut by 2 bases and J by 4 bases, with 6 bases left in between. CDR3 loop: CASSLMGYEQYF. The CDR3 DNA reads as TGTGCCAGCAGTTTAATGGGGTACGAGCAGTACTTC.

This clonotype was seen more than once but under ten times. The chain joins TRBV28 to TRBJ1-1, with a weak D call TRBD1 (5 bases). Germline V gives CDR1 MDHEN, CDR2 SYDVKM. There are 14 residues in the CDR3. V lost 7 bases to trimming and J lost 3 bases, with 15 bases between them. The CDR3 region has the DNA TGTGCCAGCACAACGCAGGGAAGGGACACTGAAGCTTTCTTT. Its translation is CASTTQGRDTEAFF.

The V gene is TRBV6-1, the J gene TRBJ2-3; D possibly corresponds to TRBD2 (5 bases). The V and J ends lost 5 bases and 1 base respectively, with 13 bases between them. The length of the CDR3 is 15 residues. Per germline, CDR1 MNHNS and CDR2 SASEGT. The CDR3: CASSWVGIRTDTQYF. For the CDR3, the DNA is TGTGCCAGCAGTTGGGTCGGGATCCGCACAGATACGCAGTATTTT.

Comment on this clonotype: This may come from a read error, since a much larger clone is one base off. This sequence joins TRBV19 and TRBJ2-3; weak D call: TRBD2 (5 bases). Germline V lookup: CDR1 LNHDA, CDR2 SQIVND (reference sequence). V was clipped by 4 bases and J by 4 bases, with 9 bases between them. The CDR3 runs to 13 residues. CDR3 in DNA: TGTGCCAGTAGTAGGGGAGAGGCAGATACGCAGTATTTT. This gives the protein CASSRGEADTQYF.

Remarks on this clonotype: Relative to the germline gene, one junction end is altered; a read error may explain this. The CDR3 here is CASSQDGTGDQPQHF. CDR3 sequence (DNA): TGCGCCAGCAGCCAAGATGGGACGGGAGATCAGCCCCAGCATTTT. This rearrangement joins TRBV11-2 to TRBJ1-5; a weak D match, TRBD1 (5 bases). CDR3 length equals 15 residues. In germline, CDR1 is SGHAT, CDR2 FQNNGV.

This chain connects TRBV15 to TRBJ1-2; D gene uncertain. Germline CDR1 and CDR2: LNHNV and YYDKDF (reference sequence). V lost 4 bases and J lost 3, with 6 bases in between. The CDR3 is 12 amino acids. The CDR3 reads CATSTEYYGYTF. CDR3 bases: TGTGCCACCAGCACGGAGTACTATGGCTACACCTTC. Filled out from reference TRBV15 and TRBJ1-2, the complete variable domain reads DAMVIQNPRYQVTQFGKPVTLSCSQTLNHNVMYWYQQKSSQAPKLLFHYYDKDFNNEADTPDNFQSRRPNTSFCFLDIRSPGLGDTAMYLCATSTEYYGYTFGSGTRLTVV.

V gene TRBV27 combines with J gene TRBJ1-2, with D possibly matching TRBD1 (5 bases). There are 14 residues in the CDR3. From germline, CDR1 is MNHEY and CDR2 SMNVEV (reference sequence). Deletions cut 2 bases from V and 6 bases from J, with 13 bases between. CDR3 in amino acids: CASSLGTVADGYTF. The CDR3 nucleotides are TGTGCCAGCAGTTTAGGGACGGTGGCGGATGGCTACACCTTC.

In its sample, this clonotype was seen many times. This sequence joins TRBV7-9 and TRBJ1-1, with D possibly TRBD1 on 6 matching bases. CDR1 and CDR2 from the germline V gene are SEHNR and FQNEAQ (reference sequence). Between the trimmed V and J ends, which lost 4 bases and 1 base, there was a span of 7 bases. The CDR3 is made up of 13 amino acids. The CDR3 loop reads CASSSQGNTEAFF. DNA of the CDR3: TGTGCCAGCAGCTCACAGGGGAACACTGAAGCTTTCTTT.

A note on this clonotype: Relative to the germline gene, one junction end is altered; a read error may explain this. The chain recombines TRBV14 with TRBJ2-2, with D tentatively TRBD1 or TRBD2 (6 bases each). CDR1 and CDR2 from the germline V gene are SGHDN and FVKESK. This CDR3 comprises 16 residues. The CDR3 nucleotides read TGTGCCAGCAGCCGGCTAGGGGGGTCAGACACCGCGGAGCTGTTTTTT. Protein: CASSRLGGSDTAELFF.

With regard to this clonotype: Possible read error: a much larger clone is one base away. The gene calls are TRBV20-1 and TRBJ2-1; D ambiguous. V was clipped by 0 bases and J by 2 bases, with 11 bases between them. The CDR3 spans 15 residues. Germline loops: CDR1 DFQATT, CDR2 SNEGSKA (reference sequence). The DNA of the CDR3 is TGCAGTGCTAGAGATTCAGACACTGCCTACAATGAGCAGTTCTTC. Protein product: CSARDSDTAYNEQFF.